This TCR beta chain was sequenced during a study of shared clonotypes between healthy human individuals. The V end was cut by 5 bases, the J end by 4 bases, with 5 bases between. CDR3 size: 11 residues. CDR1 and CDR2 (germline): MDHEN, SYDVKM. Profiled with immunoSEQ multiplex PCR; TCRdb holds only in-frame clones, not every one. The sample has fewer than 1.8 million clones, approximately 98.5% seen once. In the case of this clone: Its antigen is unidentified.

Notes on the study in general: A small donor pool kept down the genetic and exposure-history diversity that was represented.

The chain recombines TRBV28 with TRBJ1-2; D is uncertain. The sequence derives from a young man in good health. Sequencing was performed on naive CD4+ T cells sorted from blood. Subset indicated: CD45RA+ positively selected. For the CDR3, the DNA is TGTGCCAGCAGTCAGTCCTATGGCTACACCTTC. Its protein is CASSQSYGYTF.